The 26 T cell receptor beta chains below come from one sample, sequenced in a study of cytomegalovirus exposure and HLA in healthy donors. Both 60 Vbeta primers and 13 Jbeta primers went into the PCR. Profiled with immunoSEQ multiplex PCR; TCRdb holds only in-frame clones, not every one. The sample lists fewer than 40,000 clones; roughly 85% were seen once. Sequencing was done on a sample of PBMCs. The receptors originated from a woman in her thirties or forties in good health and CMV-seropositive.

This clone is a singleton in its sample. CDR3 sequence (DNA): TGTGCCAGCTCACCAGACGACCTTAGCGGGGGGCCTCCCTACGAGCAGTACTTC. Protein product: CASSPDDLSGGPPYEQYF. The rearrangement uses TRBV18 and TRBJ2-7; TRBD2 aligns across 10 bases. CDR3 length equals 18 residues. Germline V lookup: CDR1 KGHSH, CDR2 LQKENI. The ends lost 2 bases at V and 2 bases at J; junction bases unmatched: 12.

V gene TRBV23-1 combines with J gene TRBJ2-5; 7 nucleotides match TRBD1. TRBV23-1 qualifies as an ORF whose function is uncertain. The CDR3 is 18 residues long. With 4 bases clipped from V and 5 bases from J, the junction kept 19 bases outside the gene matches. CDR3 protein: CASSLWTGLPYEQETQYF. The CDR3 DNA follows: TGCGCCAGCAGTCTATGGACAGGTCTTCCCTATGAGCAGGAGACCCAGTACTTC.

This clone was recorded a few times. V usage is TRBV5-1 and J usage is TRBJ1-6; D is possibly TRBD1 (6 bases). The V end was cut by 4 bases, the J end by 8 bases, with 13 bases between. The CDR3 has 14 amino acids. Germline values: CDR1 SGHRS, CDR2 YFSETQ. CDR3 bases: TGCGCCAGCAGCATACAAGGGGGGGATTCACCCCTCCACTTT. This translates into CASSIQGGDSPLHF.

The rearrangement uses TRBV7-2 and TRBJ2-3; 15 nucleotides align to TRBD2. CDR1 is SGHTA, CDR2 FQGNSA, per germline. After removal of 5 bases from V and 5 bases from J, the junction contained 5 bases not matched to a gene. CDR3 length: 16 residues. CDR3 amino acids: CASSQGLAGGRDTQYF. Here the CDR3 DNA reads TGTGCCAGCAGCCAAGGACTAGCGGGGGGGCGAGATACGCAGTATTTT.

The CDR3 bases are TGTGCCGCGACAGGGGATAATTACAATGAGCAGTTCTTC. It specifies CAATGDNYNEQFF. V and J are TRBV6-5 and TRBJ2-1; 8 bases are a match to TRBD1. Trimming at V came to 11 bases and at J to 4 bases, leaving 7 bases not matched to a gene. The CDR3 is made up of 13 amino acids. Germline lookup yields CDR1 MNHEY and CDR2 SVGAGI.

This chain uses TRBV7-2 with TRBJ2-7; TRBD1 matches 8 bases. The junction had 6 bases not matched to a gene; V was cut back by 5 bases and J by 3 bases. Looked up from germline, CDR1 is SGHTA and CDR2 is FQGNSA. The CDR3 runs to 14 residues. The CDR3 nucleotides read TGTGCCAGCAGCCCTCGGACAGGGCTCTACGAGCAGTACTTC. This codes for CASSPRTGLYEQYF.

The chain employs TRBV18 and TRBJ1-2; D gene unclear. Germline assignment: CDR1 KGHSH and CDR2 LQKENI. Trimming left V 8 bases short and J 7 bases short, with 14 bases between. The CDR3 runs to 12 residues. CDR3 residues: CASELSNGGYTF. The DNA for the CDR3 is TGTGCCAGCGAGCTGAGCAACGGTGGCTACACCTTC.

The chain employs TRBV18 and TRBJ1-2; 7 nucleotides agree with TRBD1. The germline CDR1 and CDR2 sequences are KGHSH and LQKENI. The CDR3 spans 14 residues. The V gene end was trimmed by 0 bases and the J gene end by 8 bases; junction bases not matched to a gene: 6. DNA for the CDR3: TGTGCCAGCTCACCACCGGCAGGGGGTTACGGCTACACCTTC. It codes for CASSPPAGGYGYTF.

The rearrangement links TRBV6-6 to TRBJ1-6; possibly TRBD1 for D (5 bases). The CDR3 loop spans 16 amino acids. In germline, CDR1 is MNHNY, CDR2 SVGAGI (reference sequence). Deletions cut 2 bases from V and 7 bases from J, with 15 bases between. Written as DNA, the CDR3 is TGTGCCAGCAGTTACGGGGCAGGGAATAAAAATTCACCCCTCCACTTT. Its protein is CASSYGAGNKNSPLHF.

This chain joins TRBV18 and TRBJ1-2; 9 positions agree with TRBD1. The germline V gene encodes CDR1 KGHSH and CDR2 LQKENI. This CDR3 region has 14 residues. J gave up 8 bases and V 6 bases, and 10 bases lay outside the gene matches. The CDR3 is CASSQEQGAEGYTF. CDR3 DNA: TGTGCCAGCTCTCAAGAACAGGGGGCGGAAGGCTACACCTTC. Based on the CDR3 plus reference TRBV18 and TRBJ1-2, the full variable domain is NAGVMQNPRHLVRRRGQEARLRCSPMKGHSHVYWYRQLPEEGLKFMVYLQKENIIDESGMPKERFSAEFPKEGPSILRIQQVVRGDSAAYFCASSQEQGAEGYTFGSGTRLTVV.

The V call is TRBV7-3, the J call TRBJ1-2, with 7 bases fitting TRBD1. Germline trimming cut 4 bases from V and 4 bases from J; bases unmatched to any gene: 9. The CDR3 is made up of 15 amino acids. From germline, CDR1 is SGHTA and CDR2 FQGTGA. As DNA, the CDR3 is TGTGCCAGCAGCTCAGAACCGGGACAGCCCTATGGCTACACCTTC. Encoded protein: CASSSEPGQPYGYTF.

The gene calls are TRBV4-3 and TRBJ2-2; D gene ambiguous. Trimming cost V 0 bases and J 2 bases, with 4 bases left between them. Germline values: CDR1 LGHNA, CDR2 YSLEER. The CDR3 totals 14 residues. The CDR3 nucleotides read TGCGCCAGCAGCCAAGAATCAAACACCGGGGAGCTGTTTTTT. It encodes CASSQESNTGELFF.

V gene TRBV29-1 combines with J gene TRBJ2-5, with TRBD2 matching 7 bases. The CDR3 length is 16 residues. V lost 3 bases, J lost 2 bases, and 12 bases stayed unmatched. From germline, CDR1 is SQVTM and CDR2 ANQGSEA. In DNA, the CDR3 is TGCAGCGTTGACATGCGGGGGATAGCGGCACAAGAGACCCAGTACTTC. Its protein product is CSVDMRGIAAQETQYF.

The V call is TRBV5-1, the J call TRBJ1-2; D uncertain. V shed 0 bases and J shed 0 bases, with 6 bases lying between them. The CDR3 totals 14 residues. Germline V CDR1 and CDR2: SGHRS, YFSETQ. The CDR3 region has the DNA TGCGCCAGCAGCTTGGACACATCTAACTATGGCTACACCTTC. It specifies CASSLDTSNYGYTF.

This chain links TRBV2 with TRBJ1-5, with TRBD1 matching over 8 bases. CDR3 length: 16 amino acids. CDR1 is SNHLY, CDR2 FYNNEI, per germline. V dropped 6 bases and J dropped 5; count of bases not matched to a gene: 12. The CDR3 coding sequence is TGTGCCAGCAGGCTGGACAGGGATTATCTGGATCAGCCCCAGCATTTT. It codes for CASRLDRDYLDQPQHF.

The rearrangement links TRBV9 to TRBJ1-1; D is undetermined. Germline V gene sequence: CDR1 SGDLS, CDR2 YYNGEE. CDR3 length equals 13 residues. V was cut by 2 bases and J by 0 bases, with 5 bases left in between. This chain's CDR3 is CASSVSMNTEAFF. DNA for the CDR3: TGTGCCAGCAGCGTTAGCATGAACACTGAAGCTTTCTTT.

The V and J genes are TRBV27 and TRBJ1-5; D is unresolved. V lost 4 bases and J lost 5, with 6 bases in between. Looked up from germline, CDR1 is MNHEY and CDR2 is SMNVEV (reference sequence). The CDR3 contains 12 residues. CDR3 in DNA: TGTGCCAGCAGTTGGGGAGATCAGCCCCAGCATTTT. Translated, it gives CASSWGDQPQHF.

Comments on this clone: One end of the junction varies from germline; a read error may be responsible. This rearrangement joins TRBV5-6 to TRBJ1-2, with a tentative D call TRBD1 (5 bases). The CDR3 extends over 14 amino acids. CDR1 is SGHDT and CDR2 is YYEEEE in the germline V gene. The CDR3 nucleotides read TGTACCAGCAGCCAAAAACAGGTCCACTATGGCTACACCTTC. It specifies CTSSQKQVHYGYTF.

The genes are TRBV19 and TRBJ1-4; D not certain. Per germline, CDR1 LNHDA and CDR2 SQIVND (reference sequence). This CDR3 has 10 amino acids. Trimming removed 4 bases at V and 11 bases at J, with 5 bases between. The CDR3: CASSNGKLFF. The CDR3 nucleotides are TGTGCCAGTAGTAACGGGAAACTGTTTTTT.

This clone was counted a single time. This sequence joins TRBV6-5 and TRBJ2-7, with TRBD1 matching over 8 bases. CDR1 MNHEY and CDR2 SVGAGI come from the germline V gene. This CDR3 spans 15 amino acids. J was trimmed by 0 bases and V by 6 bases; bases with no gene match: 7. In nucleotides, the CDR3 is TGTGCCAGCAGCTTGGCAGGGGGCCCCTCCTACGAGCAGTACTTC. Its translation is CASSLAGGPSYEQYF.

This clone is a singleton in its sample. The chain recombines TRBV19 with TRBJ2-7; maybe TRBD1 (5 bases). Trimming left V 5 bases short and J 4 bases short, with 12 bases between. The length of the CDR3 is 13 residues. Germline CDR1 is LNHDA and CDR2 is SQIVND (reference sequence). Here the CDR3 DNA reads TGTGCCAGTAGTCCCAGACAGCCTTACGAGCAGTACTTC. Amino acids: CASSPRQPYEQYF.

The rearrangement uses TRBV7-2 and TRBJ2-3; D may be TRBD2 (5 bases). Trimming left V 3 bases short and J 0 bases short, with 7 bases between. The V gene's germline CDR1 is SGHTA and CDR2 FQGNSA. The CDR3 runs 14 residues. CDR3 in amino acids: CASSLQRSTDTQYF. For the CDR3, the DNA is TGTGCCAGCAGCTTGCAGCGGAGCACAGATACGCAGTATTTT.

The rearrangement joins TRBV6-1 to TRBJ1-1; no clear D gene. Trimming cost V 0 bases and J 1 base, with 9 bases left between them. This CDR3 is 15 amino acids long. Per the germline V gene, CDR1 is MNHNS and CDR2 is SASEGT. The CDR3 DNA follows: TGTGCCAGCAGTGAAGCAGCTCGAGGGAACACTGAAGCTTTCTTT. It specifies CASSEAARGNTEAFF.

The chain joins TRBV27 to TRBJ1-1; perhaps TRBD1 as D (5 bases). This CDR3 is 14 amino acids long. Germline V lookup: CDR1 MNHEY, CDR2 SMNVEV (reference sequence). V lost 3 bases to trimming and J lost 6 bases, with 14 bases between them. CDR3 DNA: TGTGCCAGCAGTTTGTTTCAGGGTCTCTCTGAAGCTTTCTTT. Protein sequence: CASSLFQGLSEAFF.

The V gene is TRBV10-1, the J gene TRBJ1-5; 7 bases match TRBD1. Unmatched junction bases numbered 14, after V lost 10 bases and J lost 5 bases. Germline lookup yields CDR1 WNHNN and CDR2 SYGVQD (reference sequence). The CDR3 runs 15 residues. In nucleotides, the CDR3 is TGCGCCACCATCGAAGGGACAGCGGCTTATCAGCCCCAGCATTTT. Its protein is CATIEGTAAYQPQHF.

This chain links TRBV5-1 with TRBJ1-1; D might be TRBD1 (5 bases). The CDR3 length is 15 residues. The V gene lost 7 bases and the J gene lost 5 bases, with 21 bases spanning the gap. The V gene's germline CDR1 is SGHRS and CDR2 YFSETQ. CDR3: CASGLLQGKGTEAFF. The CDR3 DNA is TGCGCCAGCGGCCTCCTCCAGGGAAAGGGGACTGAAGCTTTCTTT.